This T cell receptor beta chain was found in a study of T cell clones after liver transplantation. In its sample, this clone was seen once. Libraries were prepared by immunoSEQ multiplex PCR; TCRdb keeps only in-frame clonotypes and omits some of them. Counted here are about 45,000 clones, about 86% occurring once; the ten biggest clones make up about 2.5%. Trimming left V 4 bases short and J 4 bases short, with 11 bases between. CDR1 and CDR2 (germline): SGDLS, YYNGEE. CDR3 length equals 13 residues. Sequenced here: CD4+ T cells from blood, sampled 24 months after liver transplant. The gene calls are TRBV9 and TRBJ1-1, with D unclear. The TCR comes from a human patient who received a liver transplant. Part of the T cells may come from the graft donor. The CDR3 bases are TGTGCCAGCAGCAACGGACCCTTCACTGAAGCTTTCTTT. It codes for CASSNGPFTEAFF.